The 27 T cell receptor beta chains in this list originate from one sample, sequenced in a study of cytomegalovirus exposure and HLA in healthy donors. Primers: 60 Vbeta forward and 13 Jbeta reverse. Libraries were prepared by immunoSEQ multiplex PCR; TCRdb keeps only in-frame clonotypes and omits some of them. The data contain 200,000 or so clones, approximately 80% of them seen just once; the ten biggest clones take up around 2.8%. Sequencing used PBMCs. The origin of the receptors is a woman between 50 and 59 years old in good health and CMV-seropositive.

The V and J genes are TRBV28 and TRBJ2-7; D perhaps matches TRBD2 (7 bases). The CDR3 spans 14 residues. Trimming took off 3 bases at V and 7 bases at J, with 16 bases between the two ends. The germline V gene has CDR1 MDHEN and CDR2 SYDVKM. The CDR3 coding sequence is TGTGCCAGCAGTTTGGGGGGGCTGAGAGGAGAGCAGTACTTC. Translated: CASSLGGLRGEQYF.

V is TRBV6-5 and J is TRBJ1-2, with D possibly TRBD1 on 6 matching bases. The CDR3 length is 12 residues. Germline assignment: CDR1 MNHEY and CDR2 SVGAGI. Trimming stripped 7 bases from V and 7 bases from J, with 13 bases between. CDR3 DNA: TGTGCCAGCACCGACAGGACTTCTGGCTACACCTTC. This sequence encodes CASTDRTSGYTF.

The V and J genes are TRBV5-1 and TRBJ1-2; 9 positions match TRBD1. Germline V gene data show CDR1 as SGHRS and CDR2 as YFSETQ. The V and J ends lost 4 bases and 6 bases, in that order; junction bases with no gene match: 10. The CDR3 loop spans 15 amino acids. Here the CDR3 reads CASSSPGQGAHGYTF. The CDR3 DNA is TGCGCCAGCAGCAGCCCGGGACAGGGTGCCCATGGCTACACCTTC.

The chain joins TRBV18 to TRBJ2-3; no clear D. Deletions cut 3 bases from V and 1 base from J, with 5 bases between. The V gene's germline CDR1 is KGHSH and CDR2 LQKENI. This CDR3 is 13 amino acids long. The CDR3 here is CASSPGGTDTQYF. The DNA for the CDR3 is TGTGCCAGCTCACCGGGCGGCACAGATACGCAGTATTTT.

The chain recombines TRBV29-1 with TRBJ1-1; weak D call: TRBD1 (5 bases). This CDR3 is 12 amino acids long. The germline V gene encodes CDR1 SQVTM and CDR2 ANQGSEA. Trimming took off 4 bases at V and 5 bases at J, with 11 bases between the two ends. The chain's CDR3 is CSVVQGGTEAFF. CDR3 nucleotide sequence: TGCAGCGTTGTCCAGGGAGGGACTGAAGCTTTCTTT.

The chain joins TRBV7-9 to TRBJ1-2; 7 bases match TRBD1. CDR1 and CDR2 (germline): SEHNR, FQNEAQ (reference sequence). The V segment lost 6 bases and the J segment 8 bases; nucleotides outside the gene matches: 12. There are 14 residues in the CDR3. The CDR3 spells CASRPMEGAEGYTF. CDR3 DNA: TGTGCCAGCAGGCCAATGGAGGGGGCAGAGGGCTACACCTTC.

V is TRBV6-6 and J is TRBJ1-1; tentatively, D is TRBD1 (6 bases). Trimming cost V 2 bases and J 1 base, with 8 bases left between them. There are 14 residues in the CDR3. Per germline, CDR1 MNHNY and CDR2 SVGAGI (reference sequence). Here the CDR3 reads CASSYQGTNTEAFF. The CDR3, as DNA: TGTGCCAGCAGTTACCAGGGGACGAACACTGAAGCTTTCTTT.

The chain uses TRBV6-5 and TRBJ1-4, with a tentative D call TRBD1 (5 bases). The V and J ends lost 0 bases and 5 bases respectively, with 13 bases between them. This CDR3 is 16 amino acids long. CDR1 and CDR2 (germline): MNHEY, SVGAGI. CDR3 sequence: CASSYSTGGRNEKLFF. The DNA of the CDR3 is TGTGCCAGCAGTTACTCGACGGGGGGAAGGAATGAAAAACTGTTTTTT.

The V gene is TRBV6-1, the J gene TRBJ2-3; 9 positions match TRBD2. Looked up from germline, CDR1 is MNHNS and CDR2 is SASEGT. V dropped 4 bases and J dropped 7; count of bases not matched to a gene: 6. The CDR3 runs to 14 residues. The CDR3 sequence: CASSAAGGQNTQYF. The CDR3 bases are TGTGCCAGCAGTGCTGCGGGGGGGCAAAATACGCAGTATTTT.

Details on this clone: Other DNA sequences in the same sample also yield this CDR3. The rearrangement links TRBV6-6 to TRBJ1-1, with a weak D call TRBD1 (6 bases). The CDR3 extends over 13 amino acids. Germline V gene sequence: CDR1 MNHNY, CDR2 SVGAGI (reference sequence). Between the trimmed V and J ends, which lost 2 bases and 4 bases, there was a span of 8 bases. In DNA, the CDR3 is TGTGCCAGCAGTTACGGCAGGGGCACTGAAGCTTTCTTT. It specifies CASSYGRGTEAFF.

The chain has TRBV6-6 and TRBJ2-1, with 7 bases matching TRBD1. Unmatched junction bases numbered 5, after V lost 6 bases and J lost 0 bases. This CDR3 is 15 amino acids long. The germline gives CDR1 MNHNY, CDR2 SVGAGI (reference sequence). CDR3 bases: TGTGCCAGCAGGACCCGGGACAGCTCCTACAATGAGCAGTTCTTC. It translates to CASRTRDSSYNEQFF.

The V call is TRBV5-1, the J call TRBJ2-5, with 8 bases aligning to TRBD2. V dropped 1 base and J dropped 4; count of bases not matched to a gene: 3. The V gene's germline CDR1 is SGHRS and CDR2 YFSETQ. The CDR3 is made up of 14 amino acids. The chain's CDR3 is CASSLHLAGETQYF. CDR3 DNA sequence: TGCGCCAGCAGCTTGCACCTAGCGGGAGAGACCCAGTACTTC.

This CDR3 reads CASSGRLAGGLGELFF. DNA for the CDR3: TGTGCCAGCAGCGGACGACTAGCGGGGGGGCTCGGGGAGCTGTTTTTT. The chain employs TRBV5-4 and TRBJ2-2; 14 bases match TRBD2. CDR3 length: 16 amino acids. V shed 4 bases and J 7 bases; nucleotides not matched to a gene: 6. Germline-derived CDR1 and CDR2 are SGHNT and YYREEE (reference sequence).

This chain joins TRBV2 and TRBJ2-5, with 15 bases aligning to TRBD2. The germline CDR1 and CDR2 sequences are SNHLY and FYNNEI. V was clipped by 6 bases and J by 5 bases; unmatched bases: 4. The CDR3 extends over 15 amino acids. CDR3 loop: CASRGLAGGGETQYF. The CDR3 DNA reads TGTGCCAGCAGGGGACTAGCGGGGGGAGGGGAGACCCAGTACTTC.

The chain combines TRBV18 with TRBJ1-5, with a weak D call TRBD1 (6 bases). The CDR3 runs 13 residues. Germline CDR1 is KGHSH and CDR2 is LQKENI. Trimming shortened V by 2 bases and J by 9 bases, and 11 bases separated the two germline ends. CDR3 residues: CASSPGGGGPQHF. The CDR3 region has the DNA TGTGCCAGCTCACCAGGGGGCGGCGGGCCCCAGCATTTT.

V gene TRBV7-9 combines with J gene TRBJ2-4; D gene ambiguous. The CDR3 spans 15 residues. Trimming removed 2 bases from V and 0 bases from J, with 8 bases in between. Germline V gene sequence: CDR1 SEHNR, CDR2 FQNEAQ (reference sequence). This chain's CDR3 is CASSLTELAKNIQYF. The CDR3 DNA sequence: TGTGCCAGCAGCTTAACGGAGTTAGCCAAAAACATTCAGTACTTC.

This chain joins TRBV27 and TRBJ2-1, with a tentative D call TRBD2 (6 bases). This CDR3 spans 16 amino acids. In germline, CDR1 is MNHEY, CDR2 SMNVEV (reference sequence). Trimming removed 5 bases at V and 11 bases at J, with 25 bases between. CDR3 coding DNA: TGTGCCAGCAGTACCACCGGGACGCCGGGGGATTGGAAGCAGTTCTTC. Its translation is CASSTTGTPGDWKQFF.

The genes are TRBV5-6 and TRBJ2-5; tentative D call: TRBD2 (6 bases). The CDR3 is 13 amino acids. The V and J ends lost 3 bases and 1 base respectively, with 7 bases between them. Germline assignment: CDR1 SGHDT and CDR2 YYEEEE. CDR3 region: CASSWDSQETQYF. For the CDR3, the DNA is TGTGCCAGCAGCTGGGACTCCCAAGAGACCCAGTACTTC.

This rearrangement joins TRBV4-1 to TRBJ1-4; the D is unclear. Per germline, CDR1 MGHRA and CDR2 YSYEKL. The CDR3 contains 14 residues. Trimming left V 5 bases short and J 0 bases short, with 7 bases between. The CDR3, as DNA: TGCGCCAGCAGCTCGGTTGCAACTAATGAAAAACTGTTTTTT. Its protein product is CASSSVATNEKLFF.

V usage is TRBV30 and J usage is TRBJ1-5, with D possibly TRBD1 on 6 matching bases. Trimming took off 2 bases at V and 3 bases at J, with 14 bases between the two ends. In germline, CDR1 is GTSNPN, CDR2 SVGIG (reference sequence). The CDR3 loop spans 15 amino acids. CDR3 DNA: TGTGCCTGGAGTTGGGACACCGACTACAATCAGCCCCAGCATTTT. It codes for CAWSWDTDYNQPQHF.

V gene TRBV4-2 combines with J gene TRBJ2-3; 9 nucleotides align to TRBD2. CDR1 and CDR2 (germline): LGHNA, YNFKEQ. The length of the CDR3 is 18 residues. V lost 4 bases and J lost 3; bases outside the gene matches: 14. The CDR3 sequence: CASSPEPGRGGRTDTQYF. The CDR3 nucleotides are TGTGCCAGCAGCCCCGAGCCTGGGCGGGGGGGCCGTACAGATACGCAGTATTTT.

The rearrangement joins TRBV5-4 to TRBJ2-2, with 9 bases matching TRBD2. This CDR3 contains 16 residues. CDR1 SGHNT and CDR2 YYREEE come from the germline V gene (reference sequence). V lost 4 bases, J lost 8 bases, and 12 bases stayed unmatched. CDR3 DNA sequence: TGTGCCAGCAGCCCGTTGGAGCTAGCGGGGAGGGGGGAGCTGTTTTTT. Translating it yields CASSPLELAGRGELFF.

The chain joins TRBV18 to TRBJ1-2; possibly TRBD1 for D (6 bases). The CDR3 runs to 16 residues. Germline-derived CDR1 and CDR2 are KGHSH and LQKENI. V was shortened by 2 bases and J by 4 bases, with 17 bases between the two germline ends. CDR3 protein: CASSPERAGASYGYTF. The CDR3 DNA sequence: TGTGCCAGCTCACCAGAAAGGGCAGGGGCCAGCTATGGCTACACCTTC.

This sequence joins TRBV5-1 and TRBJ2-3; 10 bases fit TRBD2. The junction had 8 bases not matched to a gene; V was cut back by 0 bases and J by 7 bases. The CDR3 runs 16 residues. Germline V gene sequence: CDR1 SGHRS, CDR2 YFSETQ. The CDR3 reads CASSLGPGLAENTQYF. DNA for the CDR3: TGCGCCAGCAGCTTGGGACCTGGACTAGCGGAAAATACGCAGTATTTT.

V usage is TRBV9 and J usage is TRBJ2-3, with 7 nucleotides matching TRBD2. CDR1 and CDR2 from the germline V gene are SGDLS and YYNGEE. Trimming at V came to 6 bases and at J to 2 bases, leaving 9 bases not matched to a gene. This CDR3 contains 15 residues. The CDR3 DNA reads TGTGCCAGCACCAAAGCGGGGCGATACACAGATACGCAGTATTTT. Its translation is CASTKAGRYTDTQYF.

The chain links TRBV2 to TRBJ1-2; D unresolved. The germline V and J ends were trimmed by 6 bases and 1 base, with 3 bases remaining between them. From germline, CDR1 is SNHLY and CDR2 FYNNEI. CDR3 length: 11 residues. CDR3 amino acids: CASSVNYGYTF. CDR3 DNA sequence: TGTGCCAGCAGCGTTAACTATGGCTACACCTTC.

This clone was found a few times. The V gene is TRBV6-1, the J gene TRBJ2-2; D unclear. The V gene's germline CDR1 is MNHNS and CDR2 SASEGT. The CDR3 has 14 residues. Trimming took off 8 bases at V and 1 base at J, with 11 bases between the two ends. In DNA, the CDR3 is TGTGCCAGCGGCCGAGGCTTGAACACCGGGGAGCTGTTTTTT. As protein: CASGRGLNTGELFF.